The present TCR beta chain was sequenced within a study of regulatory T cells in long-lasting Graves disease. At least ten counts were recorded for this clonotype. What it recognizes is unknown. Study results and caveats: Patients whose Graves' disease persisted exhibited lower TCR diversity than those newly diagnosed.

Building the TCR beta libraries relied on iRepertoire HTBI primers, and CDR3 regions underwent Arm-PCR. Via MiXCR, TCRdb re-called the multiplex PCR reads, giving one row per CDR3 protein. Of approximately 360,000 distinct CDR3 sequences in the sample, 20% to 25% are singletons; the top ten hold approximately 27%. Time point given: persistent/refractory GD, antithyroid drugs over 5 years with positive TRAb. The TCR library was made from RNA extracted from PBMCs. The material was peripheral blood mononuclear cells (PBMCs), obtained when the disease was refractory, from a patient treated with antithyroid drugs. This clonotype was obtained from a middle-aged woman with Graves disease.

CDR3 protein: CASSDRGEETQYF. The CDR3, as DNA: TGTGCCAGCAGTGATCGAGGGGAAGAGACCCAGTACTTC. The chain carries TRBV6-1 and TRBJ2-5, with D perhaps being TRBD1 or TRBD2 (5 bases each). The CDR3 runs 13 residues. Trimming took 3 bases from V and 3 from J, leaving 8 bases between them. Germline CDR1 and CDR2: MNHNS and SASEGT.